Each of the 15 T cell receptor beta chains below was sequenced from the same sample in a study of glioma-infiltrating T cells. Amplification of TCR alpha and beta CDR3 regions from RNA used iRepertoire nested multiplex PCR. TCRdb re-derived calls from the multiplex PCR reads in MiXCR, one entry per CDR3 protein. The table has roughly 350,000 distinct CDR3 sequences, around 45% seen once; the top ten hold about 12%. Sequenced sample: glioma tissue, nonneoplastic brain tissue, or PBMCs (not recorded which). These receptors were collected from a human donor with low-grade glioma or glioblastoma, undergoing nonglioma brain surgery, or in good health (not recorded which).

With regard to this clonotype: With a much larger clone just one base away, this may be a read error. This chain uses TRBV6-2 or TRBV6-3 with TRBJ1-5; D remains unclear. The V gene lost 10 bases and the J gene lost 4 bases, with 5 bases spanning the gap. In germline, CDR1 is MNHEY, CDR2 SVGEGT. The CDR3 runs 10 residues. This CDR3 is CANHNQPQHF. The CDR3 DNA sequence: TGTGCCAACCATAATCAGCCCCAGCATTTT.

The chain carries TRBV20-1 and TRBJ2-7, with 9 bases identical to TRBD1. V gave up 5 bases and J gave up 7 bases; unmatched junction bases: 3. The CDR3 length is 11 residues. The germline V gene has CDR1 DFQATT and CDR2 SNEGSKA (reference sequence). CDR3: CSARQGGEQYF. The CDR3 bases are TGCAGTGCTCGACAGGGGGGAGAGCAGTACTTC.

This clonotype was counted a few times. The chain uses TRBV7-3 and TRBJ2-3, with D hard to call. The CDR3 is 12 residues long. CDR1 is SGHTA, CDR2 FQGTGA, per germline. The V and J ends lost 5 bases and 2 bases respectively, with 5 bases between them. In DNA form, the CDR3 reads TGTGCCAGCAGCAATTACACAGATACGCAGTATTTT. The encoded protein is CASSNYTDTQYF. The full variable domain, in which reference TRBV7-3 and TRBJ2-3 provide the parts outside the CDR3, is GAGVSQTPSNKVTEKGKYVELRCDPISGHTALYWYRQSLGQGPEFLIYFQGTGAADDSGLPNDRFFAVRPEGSVSTLKIQRTERGDSAVYLCASSNYTDTQYFGPGTRLTVL.

This clonotype showed up many times. This rearrangement joins TRBV28 to TRBJ1-1; perhaps TRBD1 as D (5 bases). V dropped 3 bases and J dropped 1 base, with 15 bases sitting between them. The germline V gene has CDR1 MDHEN and CDR2 SYDVKM. The CDR3 totals 16 residues. The CDR3 spells CASSLSQGLGNTEAFF. In nucleotides, the CDR3 is TGTGCCAGCAGTTTGAGCCAGGGCCTAGGGAACACTGAAGCTTTCTTT.

Concerning this clonotype itself: Here the CDR3 omits its conserved ending phenylalanine or tryptophan, so a read error is the likely source. The rearrangement links TRBV6-5 to TRBJ2-7, with 7 bases matching TRBD1. The germline V gene encodes CDR1 MNHEY and CDR2 SVGAGI. The CDR3 spans 13 residues. With 2 bases clipped from V and 4 bases from J, the junction kept 2 bases outside the gene matches. The CDR3 DNA is TGTGCCAGCAGTTACCCGACAGGGTACGAGCAGTACATC. Its protein is CASSYPTGYEQYI.

The chain recombines TRBV20-1 with TRBJ1-2; 9 bases line up with TRBD1. The germline V gene has CDR1 DFQATT and CDR2 SNEGSKA (reference sequence). The CDR3 has 14 amino acids. V lost 6 bases to trimming and J lost 2 bases; unmatched junction nucleotides: 7. CDR3 nucleotide sequence: TGCAGTGCCGAACAGGGGGCGAGGAACTATGGCTACACCTTC. Amino acid sequence: CSAEQGARNYGYTF.

Points on this clonotype: A clone one base away is much larger, so this may be a read error. The chain uses TRBV28 and TRBJ2-7; D is ambiguous. Trimming shortened V by 5 bases and J by 8 bases, and 13 bases separated the two germline ends. The germline gives CDR1 MDHEN, CDR2 SYDVKM. The CDR3 is made up of 12 amino acids. Here the CDR3 DNA reads TGTGCCAGCAGTCAGAAAACTGACAAGCAGTACTTC. Residues: CASSQKTDKQYF.

This clonotype appeared many times. The J gene is TRBJ1-3, the V gene TRBV27; D perhaps matches TRBD1 (5 bases). The CDR3 runs to 15 residues. Germline V CDR1 and CDR2: MNHEY, SMNVEV (reference sequence). V was shortened by 4 bases and J by 0 bases, with 10 bases between the two germline ends. The CDR3 reads CASSSGTFSGNTIYF. CDR3 sequence (DNA): TGTGCCAGCAGTTCCGGGACGTTCTCTGGAAACACCATATATTTT.

In the case of this clonotype: One end of the junction is discordant with germline, which a read error may explain. The chain carries TRBV28 and TRBJ2-1, with D uncertain. Germline assignment: CDR1 MDHEN and CDR2 SYDVKM. There are 13 residues in the CDR3. The CDR3 region has the DNA TGTGCCAGCAGTTCCAGAGCCCCTATTAAGCAACTCTTC. It encodes CASSSRAPIKQLF.

On this clonotype itself: Here the CDR3 omits its conserved ending phenylalanine or tryptophan, so a read error is the likely source. V usage is TRBV20-1 and J usage is TRBJ2-7; 8 nucleotides match TRBD2. The J call may not be correct, given that the DNA end is closer to TRBJ2-1. Germline V gene lookup returns CDR1 DFQATT and CDR2 SNEGSKA (reference sequence). The CDR3 sequence is 13 residues long. CDR3 sequence (DNA): TGCAGTGTACTGGGACTAGGACGAAATGAGCAGTTCTTA. Its protein product is CSVLGLGRNEQFL.

Concerning this clonotype itself: This may arise from a read error, as a much more abundant clone is one base away. V gene TRBV28 combines with J gene TRBJ1-5; D is undetermined. Germline V gives CDR1 MDHEN, CDR2 SYDVKM. This CDR3 contains 20 residues. This CDR3 is CASSSSRHFLQNYSNQTQHF. CDR3 DNA: TGTGCCAGCAGTTCCTCTCGCCATTTCCTACAGAATTATAGCAATCAGACCCAGCATTTT.

This clonotype was recorded a few times. This chain uses TRBV20-1 with TRBJ2-3, with 10 bases that match TRBD2. The CDR3 sequence is 15 residues long. The V gene's germline CDR1 is DFQATT and CDR2 SNEGSKA (reference sequence). V was pared by 0 bases and J by 1 base, with 1 base of the junction left unmatched. The CDR3 loop reads CSARDSGRGTDTQYF. CDR3 in DNA: TGCAGTGCTAGAGACAGCGGGAGGGGCACAGATACGCAGTATTTT.

A few counts support this clonotype. The rearrangement uses TRBV6-1 and TRBJ1-5; 7 bases are a match to TRBD1. The germline CDR1 and CDR2 sequences are MNHNS and SASEGT. CDR3 size: 14 residues. Germline trimming cut 4 bases from V and 5 bases from J; bases unmatched to any gene: 5. The CDR3 DNA sequence: TGTGCCAGCAGTGTACAGGGGCGCTATCAGCCCCAGCATTTT. Translating gives CASSVQGRYQPQHF.

As regards this clonotype: One end of the junction is discordant with germline, which a read error may explain. J is TRBJ2-2 and V is TRBV20-1, with 7 bases identical to TRBD1. CDR3 length equals 15 residues. Germline V gene lookup returns CDR1 DFQATT and CDR2 SNEGSKA (reference sequence). The CDR3 sequence: CSARRGTANTRELFF. Written as DNA, the CDR3 is TGCAGTGCTAGACGTGGGACAGCGAACACCAGGGAGCTGTTTTTT.

This clonotype was found many times. The chain employs TRBV27 and TRBJ2-1; 13 bases line up with TRBD2. Germline V gives CDR1 MNHEY, CDR2 SMNVEV (reference sequence). The CDR3 has 18 residues. V shed 5 bases and J 0 bases; nucleotides not matched to a gene: 7. CDR3 nucleotide sequence: TGTGCCAGCAGTCCAACTAGCGGGAGGGCCAGCTCCTACAATGAGCAGTTCTTC. Translated: CASSPTSGRASSYNEQFF.